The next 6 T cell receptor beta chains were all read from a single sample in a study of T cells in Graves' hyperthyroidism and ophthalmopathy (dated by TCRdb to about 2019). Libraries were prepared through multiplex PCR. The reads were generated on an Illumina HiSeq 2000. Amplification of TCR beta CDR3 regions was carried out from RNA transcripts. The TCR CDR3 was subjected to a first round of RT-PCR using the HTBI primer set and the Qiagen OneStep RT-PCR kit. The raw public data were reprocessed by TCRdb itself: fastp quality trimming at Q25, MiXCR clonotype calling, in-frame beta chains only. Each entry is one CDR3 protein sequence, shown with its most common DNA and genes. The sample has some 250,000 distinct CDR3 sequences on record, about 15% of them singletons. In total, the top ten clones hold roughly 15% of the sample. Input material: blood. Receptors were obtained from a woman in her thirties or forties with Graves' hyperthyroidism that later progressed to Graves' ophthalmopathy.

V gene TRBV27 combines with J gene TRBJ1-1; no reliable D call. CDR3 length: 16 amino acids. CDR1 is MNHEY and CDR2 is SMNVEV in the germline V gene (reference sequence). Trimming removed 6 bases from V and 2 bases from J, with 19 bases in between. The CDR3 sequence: CASSHLSGVVNTEAFF. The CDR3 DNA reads TGTGCCAGCAGCCACCTCAGCGGGGTTGTCAACACTGAAGCTTTCTTT.

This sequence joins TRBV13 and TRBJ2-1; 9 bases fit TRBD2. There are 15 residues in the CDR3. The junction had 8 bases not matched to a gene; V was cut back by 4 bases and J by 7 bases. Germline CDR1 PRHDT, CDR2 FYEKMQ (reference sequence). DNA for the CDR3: TGTGCCAGCAGCTCGAGCGGGAGGCTTTATAATGAGCAGTTCTTC. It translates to CASSSSGRLYNEQFF.

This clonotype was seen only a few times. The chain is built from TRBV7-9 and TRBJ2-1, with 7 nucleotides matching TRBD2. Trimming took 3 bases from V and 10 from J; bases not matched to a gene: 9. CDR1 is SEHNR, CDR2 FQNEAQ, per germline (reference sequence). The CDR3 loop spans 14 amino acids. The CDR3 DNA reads TGTGCCAGCAGCTTGCCCCCTCTAGCGGTGGAGCAGTTCTTC. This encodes CASSLPPLAVEQFF.

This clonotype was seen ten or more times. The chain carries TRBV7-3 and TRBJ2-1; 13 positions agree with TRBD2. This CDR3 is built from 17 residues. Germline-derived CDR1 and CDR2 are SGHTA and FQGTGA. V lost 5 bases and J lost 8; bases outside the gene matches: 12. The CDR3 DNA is TGTGCCAGCAGCCTACGGACTAGCGGGAGTCTATTCGATGAGCAGTTCTTC. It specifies CASSLRTSGSLFDEQFF. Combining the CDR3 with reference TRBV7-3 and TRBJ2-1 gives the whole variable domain GAGVSQTPSNKVTEKGKYVELRCDPISGHTALYWYRQSLGQGPEFLIYFQGTGAADDSGLPNDRFFAVRPEGSVSTLKIQRTERGDSAVYLCASSLRTSGSLFDEQFFGPGTRLTVL.

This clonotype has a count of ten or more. The CDR3 sequence is CASIPAGGRFNEQFF. In DNA form, the CDR3 reads TGTGCCAGCATACCCGCTGGCGGGAGATTCAATGAGCAGTTCTTC. The chain links TRBV27 to TRBJ2-1, with 7 nucleotides matching TRBD2. Unmatched junction bases numbered 12, after V lost 7 bases and J lost 6 bases. This CDR3 is 15 amino acids long. In germline, CDR1 is MNHEY, CDR2 SMNVEV (reference sequence).

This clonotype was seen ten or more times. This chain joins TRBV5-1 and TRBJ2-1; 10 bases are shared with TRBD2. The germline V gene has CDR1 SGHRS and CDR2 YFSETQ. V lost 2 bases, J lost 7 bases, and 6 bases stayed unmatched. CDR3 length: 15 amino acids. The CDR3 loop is CASSFSGRTENEQFF. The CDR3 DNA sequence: TGCGCCAGCAGCTTTAGCGGGAGGACGGAAAATGAGCAGTTCTTC.